These 20 T cell receptor beta chains were all obtained from the same sample, sequenced in a study of radiation and T cells in renal cell carcinoma. The repertoire was sequenced with immunoSEQ multiplex PCR; TCRdb's copy has only in-frame clones and lacks some. The sample records 75,000 to 90,000 clones, roughly nine tenths being singletons. The time point is: blood 4 weeks post-SBRT, at nephrectomy. The treatment is: 15 Gy SBRT to primary tumor, nephrectomy 4 weeks later. The material sequenced was blood, taken from a patient whose treatment included radiotherapy and nephrectomy. These receptor sequences come from a woman aged 65 to 85 with renal cell carcinoma.

This clone was recorded only once. The chain carries TRBV15 and TRBJ2-3, with a weak D call TRBD2 (6 bases). The CDR3 extends over 15 amino acids. V lost 3 bases and J 2 bases, leaving 12 bases between the germline ends. Germline V gene sequence: CDR1 LNHNV, CDR2 YYDKDF (reference sequence). CDR3 loop: CATSSTSGDTDTQYF. CDR3 bases: TGTGCCACCAGCAGCACATCGGGGGACACAGATACGCAGTATTTT.

V and J are TRBV4-2 and TRBJ2-1, with D possibly matching TRBD2 (6 bases). CDR3 length equals 14 residues. CDR1 and CDR2 (germline): LGHNA, YNFKEQ. The V end lost 4 bases, the J end lost 6 bases, and 13 bases lay between the germline ends. CDR3 protein: CASSLGARGNEQFF. In DNA form, the CDR3 reads TGTGCCAGCAGCCTGGGAGCGCGGGGCAATGAGCAGTTCTTC.

The rearrangement links TRBV5-6 to TRBJ2-5; D is possibly TRBD1 (6 bases). Germline CDR1 is SGHDT and CDR2 is YYEEEE. The CDR3 spans 15 residues. Trimming pared 0 bases from V and 0 bases from J, leaving 9 bases between. The CDR3 nucleotides are TGTGCCAGCAGCTTGGGGACAGAGTACCAAGAGACCCAGTACTTC. It is translated as CASSLGTEYQETQYF.

V is TRBV5-4 and J is TRBJ2-1, with 11 nucleotides matching TRBD2. The CDR3 loop spans 15 amino acids. Trimming removed 6 bases from V and 8 bases from J; junction bases left unmatched: 10. Germline V gene lookup returns CDR1 SGHNT and CDR2 YYREEE (reference sequence). The CDR3 reads CASTFLAGGSDEQFF. The CDR3 coding sequence is TGTGCCAGCACCTTCCTAGCGGGGGGTAGCGATGAGCAGTTCTTC.

V and J are TRBV5-6 and TRBJ1-4; the match to TRBD1 covers 9 bases. The germline V gene has CDR1 SGHDT and CDR2 YYEEEE. The CDR3 consists of 16 residues. V was pared by 1 base and J by 8 bases, with 9 bases of the junction left unmatched. As DNA, the CDR3 is TGTGCCAGCAGCTTGCTCCTACAGGGGGCAGGAGAAAAACTGTTTTTT. This codes for CASSLLLQGAGEKLFF.

J is TRBJ2-7 and V is TRBV5-1; tentatively, D is TRBD2 (5 bases). With 4 bases removed from V and 1 base from J, the gap between germline ends came to 12 bases. The CDR3 consists of 14 residues. CDR1 and CDR2 from the germline V gene are SGHRS and YFSETQ. Here the CDR3 DNA reads TGCGCCAGCAGCAACCCCGGGGATTCCTACGAGCAGTACTTC. Translation gives CASSNPGDSYEQYF.

This clone was counted a few times. The CDR3 sequence is CASSDGRMYGYTF. The CDR3 bases are TGTGCCAGCAGTGATGGACGGATGTATGGCTACACCTTC. The genes are TRBV6-1 and TRBJ1-2; D ambiguous. This CDR3 spans 13 amino acids. Trimming stripped 3 bases from V and 5 bases from J, with 10 bases between. The germline V gene has CDR1 MNHNS and CDR2 SASEGT.

The chain uses TRBV9 and TRBJ2-2; D is perhaps TRBD2 (5 bases). Germline CDR1 is SGDLS and CDR2 is YYNGEE. Trimming cost V 4 bases and J 7 bases, with 14 bases left between them. CDR3 length: 14 amino acids. The CDR3 nucleotides read TGTGCCAGCAGCCTTTCGGCGGGCGGCGGGGAGCTGTTTTTT. This encodes CASSLSAGGGELFF.

The chain joins TRBV28 to TRBJ2-2; maybe TRBD1 (5 bases). Trimming left V 7 bases short and J 1 base short, with 7 bases between. CDR1 MDHEN and CDR2 SYDVKM come from the germline V gene. The CDR3 length is 13 residues. CDR3 protein: CASTGMNTGELFF. CDR3 sequence (DNA): TGTGCCAGCACAGGGATGAACACCGGGGAGCTGTTTTTT.

This sequence joins TRBV27 and TRBJ2-7, with D possibly TRBD2 on 5 matching bases. Germline lookup yields CDR1 MNHEY and CDR2 SMNVEV (reference sequence). Trimming cost V 3 bases and J 7 bases, with 16 bases left between them. The CDR3 consists of 14 residues. CDR3 coding DNA: TGTGCCAGCAGTTTTCGGGAACGGCCGGGGGAGCAGTACTTC. Translated, it gives CASSFRERPGEQYF.

The chain employs TRBV30 and TRBJ2-6; D remains ambiguous. V lost 0 bases and J lost 4, with 10 bases in between. This CDR3 spans 15 amino acids. CDR1 is GTSNPN and CDR2 is SVGIG in the germline V gene (reference sequence). This CDR3 reads CAWSVQGSGANVLTF. CDR3 in DNA: TGTGCCTGGAGTGTACAAGGCTCCGGGGCCAACGTCCTGACTTTC.

This clone appeared a single time. This chain links TRBV6-6 with TRBJ2-1; TRBD1 agrees at 8 bases. This CDR3 has 15 residues. Germline V gene sequence: CDR1 MNHNY, CDR2 SVGAGI (reference sequence). Trimming cost V 8 bases and J 3 bases; bases outside gene matches: 9. The CDR3 loop is CASAGQTGDYNEQFF. CDR3 in DNA: TGTGCCAGCGCAGGACAGACAGGGGACTACAATGAGCAGTTCTTC.

This CDR3 is CASSYLRTGGSYGYTF. For the CDR3, the DNA is TGTGCCAGCAGTTACCTCAGGACAGGGGGCAGCTATGGCTACACCTTC. The chain joins TRBV6-5 to TRBJ1-2, with 11 bases that match TRBD1. The CDR3 extends over 16 amino acids. Germline V gives CDR1 MNHEY, CDR2 SVGAGI. J gave up 4 bases and V 2 bases, and 6 bases lay outside the gene matches.

The table lists this clone with a count of one. V gene TRBV27 combines with J gene TRBJ1-2, with D perhaps matching TRBD1 (5 bases). The CDR3 sequence is 16 residues long. V lost 3 bases, J lost 6 bases, and 20 bases lay in between. From germline, CDR1 is MNHEY and CDR2 SMNVEV (reference sequence). CDR3 amino acids: CASSFYSEGRIDGYTF. The CDR3 region has the DNA TGTGCCAGCAGTTTTTATAGCGAGGGGCGCATAGATGGCTACACCTTC.

The CDR3 DNA sequence: TGTGCCAGTAGACGGGACTCCACAGATACGCAGTATTTT. Its protein is CASRRDSTDTQYF. The rearrangement uses TRBV19 and TRBJ2-3; TRBD2 might be the D (6 bases). CDR1 and CDR2 from the germline V gene are LNHDA and SQIVND (reference sequence). This CDR3 comprises 13 residues. The V end was cut by 6 bases, the J end by 2 bases, with 9 bases between.

This clone was found once. CDR3 in amino acids: CASSHRTLGSGANVLTF. CDR3 DNA sequence: TGCGCCAGCAGCCACAGGACACTAGGCTCTGGGGCCAACGTCCTGACTTTC. The chain combines TRBV5-1 with TRBJ2-6, with D perhaps given as TRBD1 or TRBD2 (5 bases each). Germline V gives CDR1 SGHRS, CDR2 YFSETQ. This CDR3 has 17 amino acids. The V end was cut by 4 bases, the J end by 0 bases, with 14 bases between.

The V call is TRBV5-1, the J call TRBJ1-6; TRBD1 matches at 7 bases. Trimming at V came to 1 base and at J to 11 bases, leaving 3 bases not matched to a gene. The germline CDR1 and CDR2 sequences are SGHRS and YFSETQ. This CDR3 is 13 amino acids long. DNA of the CDR3: TGCGCCAGCAGCTTGCGACAGGGAGCACCCCTCCACTTT. This sequence encodes CASSLRQGAPLHF. The variable domain in full, completed from reference TRBV5-1 and TRBJ1-6, reads KAGVTQTPRYLIKTRGQQVTLSCSPISGHRSVSWYQQTPGQGLQFLFEYFSETQRNKGNFPGRFSGRQFSNSRSEMNVSTLELGDSALYLCASSLRQGAPLHFGNGTRLTVT.

This chain connects TRBV2 to TRBJ1-6; 11 bases agree with TRBD1. This CDR3 is 15 amino acids long. The V segment lost 6 bases and the J segment 7 bases; nucleotides outside the gene matches: 5. Germline V gene lookup returns CDR1 SNHLY and CDR2 FYNNEI. The CDR3 DNA is TGTGCCAGCAGCGGACAGGGGGCGCGAAATTCACCCCTCCACTTT. Translation: CASSGQGARNSPLHF.

This clone showed up just a few times. The chain couples TRBV5-1 to TRBJ1-1; D not certain. V shed 2 bases and J shed 1 base, with 6 bases lying between them. The CDR3 contains 13 residues. Germline CDR1 and CDR2: SGHRS and YFSETQ. The CDR3: CASSFHKNTEAFF. CDR3 DNA sequence: TGCGCCAGCAGCTTCCACAAGAACACTGAAGCTTTCTTT.

V is TRBV29-1 and J is TRBJ2-1; D perhaps matches TRBD1 (6 bases). Germline V gene data show CDR1 as SQVTM and CDR2 as ANQGSEA. Trimming left V 8 bases short and J 3 bases short, with 11 bases between. The length of the CDR3 is 12 residues. This CDR3 reads CSSRQVYNEQFF. CDR3 nucleotide sequence: TGCAGCTCAAGACAGGTCTACAATGAGCAGTTCTTC.